This T cell receptor (beta chain) stems from a study of shared T cell receptors in the human thymus. The trim removed 2 bases at V and 5 bases at J, leaving 13 bases unmatched. This CDR3 comprises 18 residues. Germline V gene data show CDR1 as MDHEN and CDR2 as SYDVKM. Libraries were prepared by immunoSEQ multiplex PCR; TCRdb keeps only in-frame clonotypes and omits some of them. The data show about 660,000 clones, around nine tenths seen once. These data were also reused for a study on human thymus T cells. From that report: Thymic and blood repertoires appeared to carry a bias in their V and J gene usage.

The specimen sequenced was thymocytes. The V and J genes are TRBV28 and TRBJ2-1, with 9 nucleotides matching TRBD1. The TCR was taken from a boy under two years old with a congenital heart defect. Here the CDR3 reads CASSLAYLRDREDNEQFF. The CDR3 coding sequence is TGTGCCAGCAGTTTAGCTTACCTCCGGGACAGGGAGGACAATGAGCAGTTCTTC.